Below, one T cell receptor (beta chain) is given with its context. Its antigen is still unknown. This specimen belongs to a study of CXCR3-negative and CXCR3-positive naive CD8 T cells (dated by TCRdb to between 2018 and 2021). Some background on the complete study: In total, roughly 130 million TRB reads were obtained, corresponding to roughly 1.5 +/- 0.3 million reads per library. Data from 11 donors, pooled across two independent experiments, went into the diversity and physicochemical repertoire analyses. Naive subsets from 5 or 6 donors and memory cells from 3 donors were included in the TRBV-TRBJ cluster analysis.

Per the germline V gene, SQVTM is the CDR1 and ANQGSEA is the CDR2. From the cysteine up to the phenylalanine, the CDR3 has a length of 14 residues. No DNA is recorded. TCRdb lists the instrument as NextSeq 550. The Human TCR Profiling Kit (MiLaboratory) was used to make UMI-labeled 5' RACE TRB cDNA libraries. cDNA synthesis used the entire amount of extracted RNA, and PCR amplification then used the entire amount of cDNA produced. Libraries were prepared in parallel with an identical number of PCR cycles. The original methods were these. MIGEC and MiXCR extracted about 53,000 +/- 10,000 unique UMI-labeled TRB cDNA molecules per library, requiring at least two reads per UMI. On average, approximately 40,000 +/- 10,000 functional in-frame TRB CDR3 nucleotide clonotypes lacking stop codons were found per library. After each sample was downsampled to 5000 UMI-labeled TRB molecules, VDJtools was used to calculate diversity metrics such as normalized Shannon-Wiener and Chao1. Clonotype-size-weighted physicochemical properties of the central five CDR3 residues (interaction energy, strength, volume and Kidera factor 4) were computed in VDJtools. One entry per CDR3 protein sequence results from the TCRdb reprocessing of the reads, with DNA left out. TCRdb's processing, not the authors' own work, is the source of the V and J calls. The sample table on file contains some 130,000 distinct CDR3 sequences. The ten most abundant clones make up approximately 0.29% of the sample.

The investigation overall reported the following: Within the same donor, TRBV-TRBJ usage looked similar between naive CXCR3-negative and CXCR3-positive cells, but memory cells had distinct patterns. TRB CDR3s from CXCR3-positive naive cells showed higher hydrophobicity (lower Kidera factor 4), lower energy, and higher strength and volume indices than CXCR3-negative naive cells. Freshly isolated PBMCs were used for most assays because CXCR3 expression partially decreased after cryopreservation. Both naive subsets had comparably high repertoire diversity, while memory CD8+ T cells had much lower repertoire diversity. Because surface CD5, which is linked to self-reactivity in mice, was comparable between the naive subsets, TCR interaction strength was also inferred from TRB CDR3 physicochemical properties.

For each CD8+ T cell subset, flow sorting was done in triplicate, and 250,000 to 300,000 cells per subset went directly into RLT lysis buffer. Naive CD8+ T cells were defined stringently as CD45RO-CCR7+CD27+CD95- to exclude memory contaminants. Peripheral blood mononuclear cells were isolated from buffy coats using standard density gradient centrifugation. Naive CXCR3-negative and CXCR3-positive CD8+ T cells were flow-sorted on a FACSAria III. Total RNA was extracted from sorted cells using an RNeasy Mini Kit. This TCR derives from a human donor in good health. Some clones in this sample may be carry-over from other donors' samples. The sample was naive CXCR3- CD8+ T cells from blood. The label giving this sample's cell subset or site can be read as: CD45RO-CCR7+CD27+CD95- naive CD8+ T cells lacking CXCR3 (TNR3-). The receptor chain draws on TRBV29-1 and TRBJ1-4. CDR3 sequence: CSVEVGEVGEKLFF.